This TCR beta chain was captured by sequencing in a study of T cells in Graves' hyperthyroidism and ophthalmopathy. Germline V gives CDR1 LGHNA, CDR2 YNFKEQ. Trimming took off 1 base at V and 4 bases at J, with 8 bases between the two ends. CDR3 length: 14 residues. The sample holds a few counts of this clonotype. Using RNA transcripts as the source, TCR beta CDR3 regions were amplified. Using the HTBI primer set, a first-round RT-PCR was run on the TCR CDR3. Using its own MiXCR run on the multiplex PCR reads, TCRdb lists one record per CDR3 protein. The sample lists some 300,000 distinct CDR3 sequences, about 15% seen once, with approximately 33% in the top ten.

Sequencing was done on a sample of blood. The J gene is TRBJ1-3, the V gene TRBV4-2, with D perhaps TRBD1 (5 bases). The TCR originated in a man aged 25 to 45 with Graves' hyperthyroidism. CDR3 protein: CASSQVGRGNTIYF. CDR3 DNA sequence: TGTGCCAGCAGCCAAGTGGGGCGCGGAAACACCATATATTTT.